The clone carrying this TCR beta chain was seen a handful of times. No antigen is known for it. The data belong to a study of CD8+CD57+ T cells in acquired aplastic anemia. The wider study: The average for DNA from sorted CD4+ and CD8+ cells was 3.2 ug.

The CDR3 totals 13 residues. V dropped 11 bases and J dropped 7 bases, with 15 bases sitting between them. The germline CDR1 and CDR2 sequences are ENHRY and SYGVKD. Template material for TCR beta VDJ and CDR3 profiling consisted of genomic DNA. TCRdb reanalysed the reads using MiXCR and keeps one entry per CDR3 protein. The top ten hold nearly 20% of the sample, which has 210,000 or so distinct CDR3 sequences, about half seen once. An expansion of CD8+CD57+ cells by flow cytometry had been shown in patients chosen for sequencing. When blood sampling took place, the patients had received no therapy. General study points: The number of CD8+ CDR3 sequences shared by patients and controls was 25 to 35.

The TCR was taken from a human donor with aplastic anemia. Material: sorted CD4+, CD8+, or CD8+CD57+ T cells (not recorded which) from PBMCs. The chain is built from TRBV10-3 and TRBJ1-6; a weak D match, TRBD1 (6 bases). DNA for the CDR3: TGTGCCGGGAACCGGGACACAAATTCACCCCTCCACTTT. Amino acid sequence: CAGNRDTNSPLHF.